This TCR beta chain is drawn from a study of regulatory T cells in long-lasting Graves disease. General study points: Accuracy could have been hurt by small sample size.

The time point is: persistent/refractory GD, antithyroid drugs over 5 years with positive TRAb. PBMC-extracted RNA yielded the TCR library. The source of the patients was an endocrinology department in Xi'an, China. CDR3-region Arm-PCR and iRepertoire HTBI primers produced the TCR beta libraries. TCRdb independently ran MiXCR on the multiplex PCR reads; one entry per CDR3 protein. The data show hundreds of thousands of distinct CDR3 sequences, 22% seen once. Note on this clonotype: Its antigen remains unidentified.

CDR3 size: 15 residues. V was pared by 1 base and J by 0 bases, with 10 bases between. CDR1 is MGHRA and CDR2 is YSYEKL in the germline V gene. Here the sequenced sample was peripheral blood mononuclear cells (PBMCs), taken when the disease was refractory, from a patient treated with antithyroid drugs. The source is a female donor with Graves disease. The V gene is TRBV4-1, the J gene TRBJ2-7; tentative D call: TRBD1 (5 bases). Here the CDR3 DNA reads TGCGCCAGCAGCCAAGTGTCAGACAGCTCCTACGAGCAGTACTTC. It is translated as CASSQVSDSSYEQYF.